The entry below describes one T cell receptor beta chain. Its antigen is unidentified. This entry comes from a study of OX40 agonist ivuxolimab in advanced cancers. General study results and limits: Partial responders treated at 0.1-3.0 mg/kg exhibited clonal expansion among the lowest measured.

Patients were excluded for autoimmune disease history or systemic immunosuppression. V gave up 5 bases and J gave up 0 bases; unmatched junction bases: 4. Germline lookup yields CDR1 SEHNR and CDR2 FQNEAQ (reference sequence). The CDR3 is 18 residues long. The repertoire was sequenced with immunoSEQ multiplex PCR; TCRdb's copy has only in-frame clones and lacks some. The repertoire holds roughly 100,000 clones, with around nine tenths as singletons. V gene TRBV7-9 combines with J gene TRBJ2-2, with TRBD2 matching 15 bases. The specimen comprised CD4+ or CD8+ T cells sorted from blood, sampled in a trial of the OX40 agonist ivuxolimab. This sequence was found in an adult with an advanced solid tumor such as melanoma, head and neck, liver or kidney cancer. The CDR3 here is CASSPRTSGRANTGELFF. CDR3 coding DNA: TGTGCCAGCAGCCCCCGGACTAGCGGGAGGGCGAACACCGGGGAGCTGTTTTTT.